This T cell receptor beta chain was retrieved from a study of OX40 agonist ivuxolimab in advanced cancers. At the level of the whole study: The costimulatory receptor OX40 (CD134) was targeted by ivuxolimab, a fully human IgG2 agonistic monoclonal antibody. Intravenous ivuxolimab was administered to patients every 2 weeks at six dose levels: 0.01, 0.1, 0.3, 1.5, 3 and 10 mg/kg. Of the 50 or so patients in dose escalation, about 20 had hepatocellular carcinoma, some 15 had melanoma, 9 had renal cell carcinoma and 9 had head and neck cancer. In the dose-escalation cohort, around four fifths of patients were male, and the mean age was around 60 years, with a range of 23 to 79. Patients were allowed to have had prior anti-PD-1, anti-PD-L1 or anti-CTLA-4 therapy, and roughly 40% of the dose-escalation patients had previously received checkpoint inhibitors. Partial responses were achieved by three dose-escalation patients, of whom one had hepatocellular carcinoma and two had cutaneous melanoma. The purpose of peripheral TCRbeta sequencing was to test whether ivuxolimab changed TCR sequence diversity and led to clonal T-cell expansion. The monotherapy dose-escalation portion (N ≈ 56 patients) of the phase I ivuxolimab trial is reported in the paper.

Genomic DNA was extracted from sorted cells for sequencing of the TCRbeta CDR3 region. TCRbeta CDR3 regions were sequenced using the immunoSEQ Assay. The source is immuneACCESS, and TCRdb retained only in-frame sequences with V and J called. Part of the clones is not carried over; for the studies checked, unresolved V genes explain less than half of this, and the remainder is unexplained. This sample is represented by roughly 57,000 clones; 84% of them were singletons. The ten biggest clones cover 2.4% of the sample. The CDR3 holds 15 amino acids from the cysteine to the phenylalanine. Only the CDR3 region is kept as DNA, spanning 45 bases read in frame from base 1. CDR1 and CDR2, looked up from the germline V gene, are SGHDT and YYEEEE. Ends trimmed: V by 0 bases, J by 4 bases; bases unmatched to a gene: 6. What the authors observed across the whole study: Partial responders in the 0.1-3.0 mg/kg groups had among the lowest normalized peripheral clonal expansion, especially among CD8+ T cells. At doses of 0.1 to 3.0 mg/kg, clonal expansion of both CD4+ and CD8+ T cells in blood was seen between baseline and week 6. After ivuxolimab, more expanded clones were found on average in CD8+ T cells than in CD4+ T cells. Which antigens the clonally expanded peripheral T cells were specific for was not determined. Low levels of normalized T-cell clonal expansion were also seen in some patients who did not respond.

Notes on this clone: Its recognized antigen is unknown. Base quality data are lacking; no much larger clone is found one base away.

Patients with a history of autoimmune disease or receiving systemic immunosuppression were excluded from the trial. Peripheral blood for TCR sequencing was drawn from every dose cohort at baseline, at cycle 4 day 1 and at cycle 7 day 1. Samples were obtained from an open-label, multicenter, first-in-human phase I dose-escalation trial of ivuxolimab. The trial enrolled adults with locally advanced or metastatic head and neck squamous cell, hepatocellular, melanoma or renal cell carcinoma. Before TCR sequencing, CD4+ T cells and CD8+ T cells were sorted from peripheral blood as separate populations. This receptor chain uses TRBV5-6 and TRBJ2-7, with TRBD1 identical over 8 junction bases. This sequence originates from an adult with an advanced solid tumor such as melanoma, head and neck, liver or kidney cancer. Sequenced here: CD4+ or CD8+ T cells sorted from blood, sampled in a trial of the OX40 agonist ivuxolimab. The CDR3 loop reads CASSLAGQGWYEQYF. The nucleotides read TGTGCCAGCAGCTTGGCTGGACAGGGTTGGTACGAGCAGTACTTC.